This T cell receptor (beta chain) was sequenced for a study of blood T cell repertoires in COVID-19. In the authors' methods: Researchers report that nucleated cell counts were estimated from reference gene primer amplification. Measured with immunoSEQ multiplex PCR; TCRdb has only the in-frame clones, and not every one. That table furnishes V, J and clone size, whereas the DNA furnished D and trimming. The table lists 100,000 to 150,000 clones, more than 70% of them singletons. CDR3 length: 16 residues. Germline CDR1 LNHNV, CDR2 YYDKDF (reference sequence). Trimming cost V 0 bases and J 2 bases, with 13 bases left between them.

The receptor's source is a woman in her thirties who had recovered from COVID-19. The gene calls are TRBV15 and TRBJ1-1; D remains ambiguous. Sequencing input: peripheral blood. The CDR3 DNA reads TGTGCCACCAGCAGAGACACTGTGCAGGTTAACACTGAAGCTTTCTTT. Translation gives CATSRDTVQVNTEAFF.